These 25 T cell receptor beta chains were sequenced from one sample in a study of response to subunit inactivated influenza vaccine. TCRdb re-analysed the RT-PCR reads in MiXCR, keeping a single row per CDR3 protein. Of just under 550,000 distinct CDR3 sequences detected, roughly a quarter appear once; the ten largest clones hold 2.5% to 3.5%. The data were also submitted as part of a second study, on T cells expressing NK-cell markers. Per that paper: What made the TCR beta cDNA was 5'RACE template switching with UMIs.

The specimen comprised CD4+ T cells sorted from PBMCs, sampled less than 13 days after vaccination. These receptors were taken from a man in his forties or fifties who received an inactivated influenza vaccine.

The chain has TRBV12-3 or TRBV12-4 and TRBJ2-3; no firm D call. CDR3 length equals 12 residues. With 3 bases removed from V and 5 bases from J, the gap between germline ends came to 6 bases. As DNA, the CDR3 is TGTGCCAGCAGTTTCCAGGTAGATACGCAGTATTTT. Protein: CASSFQVDTQYF.

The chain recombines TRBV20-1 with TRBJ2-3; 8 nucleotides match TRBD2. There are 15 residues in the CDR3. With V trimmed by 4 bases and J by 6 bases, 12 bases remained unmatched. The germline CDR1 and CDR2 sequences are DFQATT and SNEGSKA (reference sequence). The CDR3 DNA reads TGCAGTGCTAACAAAGTAGCGGGACTCGCGGATACGCAGTATTTT. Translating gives CSANKVAGLADTQYF.

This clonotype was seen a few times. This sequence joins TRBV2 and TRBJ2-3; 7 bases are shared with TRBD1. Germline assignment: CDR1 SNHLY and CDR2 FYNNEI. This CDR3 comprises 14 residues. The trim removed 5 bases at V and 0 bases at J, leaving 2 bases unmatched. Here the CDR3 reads CASSKQGSTDTQYF. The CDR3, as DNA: TGTGCCAGCAGTAAACAGGGGAGCACAGATACGCAGTATTTT.

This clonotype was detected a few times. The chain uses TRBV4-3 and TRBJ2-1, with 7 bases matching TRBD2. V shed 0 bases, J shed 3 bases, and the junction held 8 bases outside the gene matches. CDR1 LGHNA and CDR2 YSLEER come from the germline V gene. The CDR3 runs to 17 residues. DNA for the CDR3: TGCGCCAGCAGCCAAGATAAATTGGCTAGCGGCTACAATGAGCAGTTCTTC. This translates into CASSQDKLASGYNEQFF.

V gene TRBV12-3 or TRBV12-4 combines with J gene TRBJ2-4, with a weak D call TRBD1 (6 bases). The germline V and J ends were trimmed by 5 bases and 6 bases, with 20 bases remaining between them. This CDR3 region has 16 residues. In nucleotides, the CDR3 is TGTGCCAGCAGTGCCGGAAGAGGACAGAGTAGAAACATTCAGTACTTC. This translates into CASSAGRGQSRNIQYF.

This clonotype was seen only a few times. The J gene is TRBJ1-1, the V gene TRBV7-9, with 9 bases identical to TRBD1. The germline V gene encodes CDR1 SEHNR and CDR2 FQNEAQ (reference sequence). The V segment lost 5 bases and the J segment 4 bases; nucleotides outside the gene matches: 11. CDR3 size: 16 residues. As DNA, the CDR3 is TGTGCCAGCAGCCTTGGGACAGGGAGGCGTGGCACTGAAGCTTTCTTT. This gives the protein CASSLGTGRRGTEAFF.

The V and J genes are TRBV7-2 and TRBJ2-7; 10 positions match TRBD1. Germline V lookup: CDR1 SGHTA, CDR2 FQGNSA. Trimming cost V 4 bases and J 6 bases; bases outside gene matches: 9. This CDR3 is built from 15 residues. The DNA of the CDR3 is TGTGCCAGCAGCTCCTCCGGGACAGGGGATGGCGAGCAGTACTTC. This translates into CASSSSGTGDGEQYF.

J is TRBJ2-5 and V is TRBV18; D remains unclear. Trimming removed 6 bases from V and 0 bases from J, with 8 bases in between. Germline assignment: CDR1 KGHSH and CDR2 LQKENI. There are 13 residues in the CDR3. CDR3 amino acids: CASSPMYQETQYF. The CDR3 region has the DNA TGTGCCAGCTCTCCCATGTACCAAGAGACCCAGTACTTC.

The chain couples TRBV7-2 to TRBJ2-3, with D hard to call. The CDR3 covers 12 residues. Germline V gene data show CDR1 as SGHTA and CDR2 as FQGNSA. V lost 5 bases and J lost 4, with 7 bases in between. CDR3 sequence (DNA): TGTGCCAGCAGCCCCGTTCCAGATACGCAGTATTTT. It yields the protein CASSPVPDTQYF.

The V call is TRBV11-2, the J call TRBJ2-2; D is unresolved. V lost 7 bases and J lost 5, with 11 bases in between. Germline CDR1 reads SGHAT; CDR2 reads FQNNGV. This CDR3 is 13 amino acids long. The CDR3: CASTISPTGELFF. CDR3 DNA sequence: TGTGCCAGCACAATCAGCCCAACCGGGGAGCTGTTTTTT.

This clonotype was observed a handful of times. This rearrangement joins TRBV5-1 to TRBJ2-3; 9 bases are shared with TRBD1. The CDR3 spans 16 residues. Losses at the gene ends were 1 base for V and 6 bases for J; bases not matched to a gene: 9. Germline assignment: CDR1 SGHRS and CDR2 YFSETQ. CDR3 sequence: CASSLTWDRATDTQYF. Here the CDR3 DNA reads TGCGCCAGCAGCTTGACTTGGGACAGGGCAACCGATACGCAGTATTTT.

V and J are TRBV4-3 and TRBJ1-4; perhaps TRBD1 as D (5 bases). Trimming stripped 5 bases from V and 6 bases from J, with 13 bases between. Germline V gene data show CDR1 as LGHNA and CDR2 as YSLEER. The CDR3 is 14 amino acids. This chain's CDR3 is CASSKQVGDEKLFF. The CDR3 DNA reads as TGCGCCAGCAGCAAACAGGTCGGGGATGAAAAACTGTTTTTT.

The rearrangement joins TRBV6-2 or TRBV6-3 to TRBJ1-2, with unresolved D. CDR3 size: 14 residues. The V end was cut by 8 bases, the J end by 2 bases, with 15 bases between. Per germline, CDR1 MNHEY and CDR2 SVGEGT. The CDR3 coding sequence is TGTGCCAGCGCAAGCTCCAGACTAAACTATGGCTACACCTTC. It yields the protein CASASSRLNYGYTF.

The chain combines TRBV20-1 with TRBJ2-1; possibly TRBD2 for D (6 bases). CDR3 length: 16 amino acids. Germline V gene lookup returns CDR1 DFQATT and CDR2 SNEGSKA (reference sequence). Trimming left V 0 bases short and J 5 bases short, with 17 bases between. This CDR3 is CSARDRWGVENNEQFF. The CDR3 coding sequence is TGCAGTGCTAGAGATCGTTGGGGGGTGGAGAACAATGAGCAGTTCTTC.

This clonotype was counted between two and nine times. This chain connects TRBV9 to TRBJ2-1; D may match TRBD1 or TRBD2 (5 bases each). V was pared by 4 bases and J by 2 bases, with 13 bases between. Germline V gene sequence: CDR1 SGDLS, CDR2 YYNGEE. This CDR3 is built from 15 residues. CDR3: CASSFRDGTYNEQFF. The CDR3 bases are TGTGCCAGCAGCTTCCGGGACGGAACCTACAATGAGCAGTTCTTC. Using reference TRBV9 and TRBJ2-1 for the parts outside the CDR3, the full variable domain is DSGVTQTPKHLITATGQRVTLRCSPRSGDLSVYWYQQSLDQGLQFLIQYYNGEERAKGNILERFSAQQFPDLHSELNLSSLELGDSALYFCASSFRDGTYNEQFFGPGTRLTVL.

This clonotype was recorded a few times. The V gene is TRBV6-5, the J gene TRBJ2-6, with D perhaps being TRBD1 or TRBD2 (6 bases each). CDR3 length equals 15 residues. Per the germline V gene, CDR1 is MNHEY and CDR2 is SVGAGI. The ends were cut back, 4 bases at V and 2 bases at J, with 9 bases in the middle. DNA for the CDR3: TGTGCCAGCAGTTCTAGGGGGGCTGGGGCCAACGTCCTGACTTTC. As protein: CASSSRGAGANVLTF.

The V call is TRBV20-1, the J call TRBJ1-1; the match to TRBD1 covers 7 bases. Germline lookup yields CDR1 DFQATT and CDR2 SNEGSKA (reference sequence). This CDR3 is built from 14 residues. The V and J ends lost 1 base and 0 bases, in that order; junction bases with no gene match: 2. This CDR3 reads CSARAGTVNTEAFF. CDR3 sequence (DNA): TGCAGTGCTAGAGCTGGGACAGTGAACACTGAAGCTTTCTTT.

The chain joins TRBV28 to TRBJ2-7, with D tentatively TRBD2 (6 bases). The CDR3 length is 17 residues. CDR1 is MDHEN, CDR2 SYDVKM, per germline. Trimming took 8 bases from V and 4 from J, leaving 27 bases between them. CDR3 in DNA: TGTGCCAGCGGAAAATCTCTAGTTATCGGGAGCCCTTACGAGCAGTACTTC. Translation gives CASGKSLVIGSPYEQYF.

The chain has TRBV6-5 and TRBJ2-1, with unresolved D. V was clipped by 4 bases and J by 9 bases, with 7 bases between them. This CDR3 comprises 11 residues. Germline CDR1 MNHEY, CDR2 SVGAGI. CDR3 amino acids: CASSSLSEQFF. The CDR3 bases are TGTGCCAGCAGTTCTCTAAGTGAGCAGTTCTTC.

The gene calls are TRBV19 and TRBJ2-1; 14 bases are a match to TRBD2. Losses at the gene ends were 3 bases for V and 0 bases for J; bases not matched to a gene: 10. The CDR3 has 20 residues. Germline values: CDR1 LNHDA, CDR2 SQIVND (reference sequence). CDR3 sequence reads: CASSIGRTSGGFSSYNEQFF. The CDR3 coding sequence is TGTGCCAGTAGTATCGGAAGGACTAGCGGGGGGTTTAGCTCCTACAATGAGCAGTTCTTC.

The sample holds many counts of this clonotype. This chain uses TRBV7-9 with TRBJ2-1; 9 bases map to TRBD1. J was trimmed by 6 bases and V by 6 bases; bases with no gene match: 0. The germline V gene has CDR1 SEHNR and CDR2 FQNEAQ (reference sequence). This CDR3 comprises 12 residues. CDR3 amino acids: CASRGQGNEQFF. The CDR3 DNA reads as TGTGCCAGCAGGGGACAGGGCAATGAGCAGTTCTTC. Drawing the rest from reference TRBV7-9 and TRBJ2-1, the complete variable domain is DTGVSQNPRHKITKRGQNVTFRCDPISEHNRLYWYRQTLGQGPEFLTYFQNEAQLEKSRLLSDRFSAERPKGSFSTLEIQRTEQGDSAMYLCASRGQGNEQFFGPGTRLTVL.

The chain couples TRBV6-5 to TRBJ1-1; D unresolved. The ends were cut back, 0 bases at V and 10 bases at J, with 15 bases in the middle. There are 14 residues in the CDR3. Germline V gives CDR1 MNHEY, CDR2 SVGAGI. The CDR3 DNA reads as TGTGCCAGCAGTTACTCGGCCACGACCCGGGGAGCTTTCTTT. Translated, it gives CASSYSATTRGAFF.

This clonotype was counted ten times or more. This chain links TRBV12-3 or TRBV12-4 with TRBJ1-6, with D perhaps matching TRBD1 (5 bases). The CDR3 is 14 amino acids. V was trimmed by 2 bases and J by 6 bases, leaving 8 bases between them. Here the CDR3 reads CASSLRGSNSPLHF. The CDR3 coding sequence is TGTGCCAGCAGTTTACGGGGGAGTAATTCACCCCTCCACTTT.

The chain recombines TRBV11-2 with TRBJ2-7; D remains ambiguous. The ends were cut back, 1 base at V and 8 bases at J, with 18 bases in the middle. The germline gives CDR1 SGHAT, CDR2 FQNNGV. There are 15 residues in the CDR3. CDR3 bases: TGTGCCAGCAGCTTAGCACAACGCTCGATGGGCCAGCAGTACTTC. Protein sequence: CASSLAQRSMGQQYF.

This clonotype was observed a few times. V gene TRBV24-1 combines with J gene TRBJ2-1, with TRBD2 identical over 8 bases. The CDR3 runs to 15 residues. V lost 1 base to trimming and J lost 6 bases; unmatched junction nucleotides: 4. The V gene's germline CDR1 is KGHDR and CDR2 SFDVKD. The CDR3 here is CATSDFRLAGNEQFF. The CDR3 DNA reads TGTGCCACCAGTGATTTTCGCCTAGCGGGCAATGAGCAGTTCTTC.